The rows below give T cell receptor beta chains drawn from one sample of a study of long-term antiretroviral therapy in people with HIV. Sequenced by immunoSEQ multiplex PCR; TCRdb stores in-frame clones only, minus some. The table lists some 19,000 clones, around 77% of them singletons. This material consisted of unsorted PBMCs, taken 2.2 years after starting antiretroviral therapy. These receptors all come from a man aged 50-59 years with HIV. Each CDR3 is given with its conserved first and last residue. D genes are given only for firm matches. Some rows have no size entry. The others give once, few or many, or a class for an expanded clone.

size,J,D,V,DNA,CDR3
-,TRBJ2-6,-,TRBV19,TGTGCCAGTAGTGTCTCGCCCTGGGGGGAAACTGGGGCCAACGTCCTGACTTTC,CASSVSPWGETGANVLTF
-,TRBJ2-2,-,TRBV30,TGTGCCTGGAGTTCCCGGACAGCGGGCGGGGAGCTGTTTTTT,CAWSSRTAGGELFF
-,TRBJ2-1,-,TRBV10-2,TGCGCCAGCAGTGACATGGGGCCTTTGTACAATGAGCAGTTCTTC,CASSDMGPLYNEQFF
few,TRBJ1-3,-,TRBV5-1,TGCGCCAGCAGCGATTCCGGTTCTGGAAACACCATATATTTT,CASSDSGSGNTIYF
-,TRBJ2-2,-,TRBV4-3,TGCGCCAGCAGCTGGCGAATGGGTGTCAGGACCCGGAACACCGGGGAGCTGTTTTTT,CASSWRMGVRTRNTGELFF
-,TRBJ2-5,-,TRBV28,TGTGCCAGCAGTTTCGAAGGGCTGGAGACCCAGTACTTC,CASSFEGLETQYF
medium-sized,TRBJ1-2,TRBD1,TRBV7-2,TGTGCCAGCAGCCCACAGACAGGGCCTCTCTATGGCTACACCTTC,CASSPQTGPLYGYTF
-,TRBJ2-5,TRBD2,TRBV5-1,TGCGCCAGCAGCTTGGAGGCCGGTCGGGGGGCCCAGTACTTC,CASSLEAGRGAQYF
-,TRBJ1-2,TRBD1,TRBV6-5,TGTGCCAGCAGTTCGGGACAGGGATACACCTTC,CASSSGQGYTF
-,TRBJ2-1,-,TRBV5-5,TGTGCCAGCAGCCAGACGGGGGATGAGCAGTTCTTC,CASSQTGDEQFF
-,TRBJ1-5,TRBD1,TRBV18,TGTGCCAGCTCCCAGGGGGCTGGTAATCAGCCCCAGCATTTT,CASSQGAGNQPQHF